Given below is one T cell receptor beta chain in context. Its target is not known. Tens of thousands of T cell genomes (approximately 0.2 ug DNA) went into each sorted-subset replicate. Data came from immunoSEQ multiplex PCR; TCRdb stores just in-frame clones and leaves some out. The table lists some 2.1 million clones, around 93% of them singletons. The CDR3 is 16 amino acids. Per the germline V gene, CDR1 is LNHDA and CDR2 is SQIVND (reference sequence). V lost 4 bases, J lost 4 bases, and 19 bases lay in between. The sample comes from a study of shared clonotypes between healthy human individuals. About the study: The plates for each donor numbered three CD4 naive, three CD4 memory, two CD8 naive and one CD8 memory.

Study results and caveats: A generally larger estimated richness was seen in naive subsets than in memory subsets.

Naive CD8 cells, CD45RO-negative and positively selected for CCR7, excluded terminally differentiated effector memory CD45RA+ cells. Donors were healthy HIV-negative adults without recent acute infections or vaccinations. Specimen: naive CD8+ T cells from PBMCs. The receptor comes from a man between 18 and 35 years old in good health. Some clones in this sample may be carry-over from other donors' samples. The chain has TRBV19 and TRBJ1-1; D is unclear. CDR3 in DNA: TGTGCCAGTAGTAGACGGGCAGGTGTCTCAGGCACTGAAGCTTTCTTT. The encoded protein is CASSRRAGVSGTEAFF.